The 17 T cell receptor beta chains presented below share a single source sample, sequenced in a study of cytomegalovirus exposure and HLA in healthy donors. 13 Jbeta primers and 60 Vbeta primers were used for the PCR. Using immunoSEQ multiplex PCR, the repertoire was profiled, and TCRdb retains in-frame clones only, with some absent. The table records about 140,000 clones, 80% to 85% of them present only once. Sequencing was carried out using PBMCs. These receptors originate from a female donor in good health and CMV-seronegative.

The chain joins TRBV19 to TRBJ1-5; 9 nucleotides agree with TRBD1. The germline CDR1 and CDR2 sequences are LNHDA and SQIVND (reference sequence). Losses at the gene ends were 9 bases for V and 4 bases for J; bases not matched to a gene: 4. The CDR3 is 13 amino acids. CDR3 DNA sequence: TGTGCCAGCCGGGACAGGGAAAATCAGCCCCAGCATTTT. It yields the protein CASRDRENQPQHF. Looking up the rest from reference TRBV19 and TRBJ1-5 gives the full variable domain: DGGITQSPKYLFRKEGQNVTLSCEQNLNHDAMYWYRQDPGQGLRLIYYSQIVNDFQKGDIAEGYSVSREKKESFPLTVTSAQKNPTAFYLCASRDRENQPQHFGDGTRLSIL.

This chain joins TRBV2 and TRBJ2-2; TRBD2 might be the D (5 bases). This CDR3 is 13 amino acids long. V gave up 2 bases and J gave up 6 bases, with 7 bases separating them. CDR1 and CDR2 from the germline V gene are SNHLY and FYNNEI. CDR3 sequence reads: CASSEMRAGELFF. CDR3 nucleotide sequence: TGTGCCAGCAGTGAAATGCGGGCCGGGGAGCTGTTTTTT.

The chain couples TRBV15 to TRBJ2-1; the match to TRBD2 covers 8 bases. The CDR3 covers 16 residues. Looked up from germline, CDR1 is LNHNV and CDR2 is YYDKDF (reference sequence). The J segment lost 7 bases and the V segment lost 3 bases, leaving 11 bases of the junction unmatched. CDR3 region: CATSRPKREIGNEQFF. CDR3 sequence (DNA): TGTGCCACCAGCAGGCCAAAGCGGGAGATCGGAAATGAGCAGTTCTTC.

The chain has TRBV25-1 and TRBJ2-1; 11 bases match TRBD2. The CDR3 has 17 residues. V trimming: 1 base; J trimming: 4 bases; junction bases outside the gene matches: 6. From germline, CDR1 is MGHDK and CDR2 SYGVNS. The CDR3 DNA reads TGTGCCAGCAGTGAATTGATTGGGACTAGCGGATACAATGAGCAGTTCTTC. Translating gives CASSELIGTSGYNEQFF.

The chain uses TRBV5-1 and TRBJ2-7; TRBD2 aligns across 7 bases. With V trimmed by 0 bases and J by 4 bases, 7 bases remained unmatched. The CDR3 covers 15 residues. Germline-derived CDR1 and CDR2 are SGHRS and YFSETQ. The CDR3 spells CASSLDGGRMYEQYF. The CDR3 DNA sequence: TGCGCCAGCAGCTTGGATGGCGGGAGAATGTACGAGCAGTACTTC.

The CDR3, as DNA: TGTGCCAGTATCGAACGGTATAGCGGGGGACGGCCCGGGGAGCTGTTTTTT. Translated: CASIERYSGGRPGELFF. The J gene is TRBJ2-2, the V gene TRBV19, with 9 bases lining up with TRBD2. The germline gives CDR1 LNHDA, CDR2 SQIVND (reference sequence). The V segment lost 7 bases and the J segment 6 bases; nucleotides outside the gene matches: 15. The CDR3 is made up of 17 amino acids.

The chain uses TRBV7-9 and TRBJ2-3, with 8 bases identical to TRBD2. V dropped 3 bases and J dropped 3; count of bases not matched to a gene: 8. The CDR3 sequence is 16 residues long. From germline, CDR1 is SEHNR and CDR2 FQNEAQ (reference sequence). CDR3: CASSLEAGAPTDTQYF. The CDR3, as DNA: TGTGCCAGCAGCTTGGAAGCGGGAGCCCCAACAGATACGCAGTATTTT.

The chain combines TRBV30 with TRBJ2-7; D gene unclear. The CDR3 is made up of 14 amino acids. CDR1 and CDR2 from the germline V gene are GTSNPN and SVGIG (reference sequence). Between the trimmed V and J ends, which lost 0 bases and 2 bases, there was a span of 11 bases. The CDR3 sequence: CAWSVTSIPYEQYF. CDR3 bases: TGTGCCTGGAGTGTAACTTCTATTCCCTACGAGCAGTACTTC.

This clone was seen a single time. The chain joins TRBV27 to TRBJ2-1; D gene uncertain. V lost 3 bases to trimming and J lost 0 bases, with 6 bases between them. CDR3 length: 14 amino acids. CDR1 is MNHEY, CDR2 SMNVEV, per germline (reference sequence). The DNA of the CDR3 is TGTGCCAGCAGTTTGCACAACTCCTACAATGAGCAGTTCTTC. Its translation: CASSLHNSYNEQFF.

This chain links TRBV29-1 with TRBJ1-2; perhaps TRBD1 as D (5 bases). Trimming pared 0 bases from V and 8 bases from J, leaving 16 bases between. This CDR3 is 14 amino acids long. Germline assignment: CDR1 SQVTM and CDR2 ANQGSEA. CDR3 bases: TGCAGCGTTGAAGATCCGGAGAGGGAGGGGGGCTACACCTTC. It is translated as CSVEDPEREGGYTF. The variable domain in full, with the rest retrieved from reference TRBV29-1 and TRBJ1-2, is SAVISQKPSRDICQRGTSLTIQCQVDSQVTMMFWYRQQPGQSLTLIATANQGSEATYESGFVIDKFPISRPNLTFSTLTVSNMSPEDSSIYLCSVEDPEREGGYTFGSGTRLTVV.

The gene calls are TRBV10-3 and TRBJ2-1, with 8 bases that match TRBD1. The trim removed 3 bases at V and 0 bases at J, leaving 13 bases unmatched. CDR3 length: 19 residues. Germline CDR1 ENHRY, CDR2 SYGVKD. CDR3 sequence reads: CAISDPTGVNARSYNEQFF. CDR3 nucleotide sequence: TGTGCCATCAGTGACCCGACAGGGGTGAACGCCCGCTCCTACAATGAGCAGTTCTTC.

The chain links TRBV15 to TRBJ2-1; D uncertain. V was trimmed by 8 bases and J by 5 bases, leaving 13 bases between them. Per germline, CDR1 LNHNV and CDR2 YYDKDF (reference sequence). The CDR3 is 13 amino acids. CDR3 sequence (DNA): TGTGCCACCTCCGATGACTGGGACAATGAGCAGTTCTTC. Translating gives CATSDDWDNEQFF.

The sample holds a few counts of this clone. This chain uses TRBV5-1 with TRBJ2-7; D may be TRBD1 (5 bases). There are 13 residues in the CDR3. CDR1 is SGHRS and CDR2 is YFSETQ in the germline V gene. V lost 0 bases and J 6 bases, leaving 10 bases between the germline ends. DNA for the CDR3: TGCGCCAGCAGCTTGGAGTCAGGGTTCGAGCAGTACTTC. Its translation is CASSLESGFEQYF. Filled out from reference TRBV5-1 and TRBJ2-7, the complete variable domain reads KAGVTQTPRYLIKTRGQQVTLSCSPISGHRSVSWYQQTPGQGLQFLFEYFSETQRNKGNFPGRFSGRQFSNSRSEMNVSTLELGDSALYLCASSLESGFEQYFGPGTRLTVT.

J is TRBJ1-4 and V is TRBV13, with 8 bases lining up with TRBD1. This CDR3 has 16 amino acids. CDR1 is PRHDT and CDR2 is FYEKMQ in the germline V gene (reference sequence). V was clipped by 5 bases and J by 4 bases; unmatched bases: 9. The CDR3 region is CASSTTTGADNEKLFF. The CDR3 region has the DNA TGTGCCAGCAGCACCACGACAGGGGCCGATAATGAAAAACTGTTTTTT.

The CDR3 loop is CASSESPGPYEQYF. For the CDR3, the DNA is TGTGCCAGCAGTGAATCTCCAGGGCCCTACGAGCAGTACTTC. The genes are TRBV25-1 and TRBJ2-5; tentatively, D is TRBD1 (5 bases). The J call is doubtful: the DNA matches TRBJ2-7 better. This CDR3 is 14 amino acids long. Germline values: CDR1 MGHDK, CDR2 SYGVNS.

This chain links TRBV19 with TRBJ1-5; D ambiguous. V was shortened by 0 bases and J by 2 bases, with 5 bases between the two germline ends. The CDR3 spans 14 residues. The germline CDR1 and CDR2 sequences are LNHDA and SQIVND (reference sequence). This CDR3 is CASSIDPGNQPQHF. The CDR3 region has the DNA TGTGCCAGTAGTATAGACCCCGGCAATCAGCCCCAGCATTTT.

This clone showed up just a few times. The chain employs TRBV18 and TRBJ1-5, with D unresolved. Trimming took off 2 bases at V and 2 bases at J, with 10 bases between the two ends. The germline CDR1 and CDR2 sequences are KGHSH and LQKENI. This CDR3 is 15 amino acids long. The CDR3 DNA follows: TGTGCCAGCTCACCAAACGGCGGCGGCAATCAGCCCCAGCATTTT. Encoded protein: CASSPNGGGNQPQHF.